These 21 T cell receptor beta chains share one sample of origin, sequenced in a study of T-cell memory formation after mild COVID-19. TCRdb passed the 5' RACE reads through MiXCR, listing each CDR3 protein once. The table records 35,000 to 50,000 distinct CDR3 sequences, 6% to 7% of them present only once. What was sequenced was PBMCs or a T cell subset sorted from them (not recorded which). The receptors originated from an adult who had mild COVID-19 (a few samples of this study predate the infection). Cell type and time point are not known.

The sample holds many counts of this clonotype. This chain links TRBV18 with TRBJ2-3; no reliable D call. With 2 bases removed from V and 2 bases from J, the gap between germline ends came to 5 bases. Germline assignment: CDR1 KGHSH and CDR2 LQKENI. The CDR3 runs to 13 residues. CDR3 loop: CASSPDFTDTQYF. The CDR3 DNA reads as TGTGCCAGCTCACCAGACTTCACAGATACGCAGTATTTT.

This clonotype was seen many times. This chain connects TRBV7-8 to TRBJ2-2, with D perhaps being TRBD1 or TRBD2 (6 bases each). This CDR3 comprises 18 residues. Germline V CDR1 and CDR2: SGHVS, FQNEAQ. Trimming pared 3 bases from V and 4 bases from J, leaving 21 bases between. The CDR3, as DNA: TGTGCCAGCAGCTTTTTTTGGAACAGGGAGGACGGCACCGGGGAGCTGTTTTTT. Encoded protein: CASSFFWNREDGTGELFF.

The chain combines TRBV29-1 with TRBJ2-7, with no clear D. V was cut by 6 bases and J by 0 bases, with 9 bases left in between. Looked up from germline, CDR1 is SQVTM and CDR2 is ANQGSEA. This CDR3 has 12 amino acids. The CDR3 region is CSVVPSSYEQYF. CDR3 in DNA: TGCAGCGTAGTCCCGAGCTCCTACGAGCAGTACTTC.

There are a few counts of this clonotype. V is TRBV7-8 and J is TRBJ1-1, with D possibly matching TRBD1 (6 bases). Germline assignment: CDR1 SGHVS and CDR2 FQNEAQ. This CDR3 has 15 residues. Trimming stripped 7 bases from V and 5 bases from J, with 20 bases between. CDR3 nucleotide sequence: TGTGCCAGCAACCCCTGGAGGGGGGGCGCGACTGAAGCTTTCTTT. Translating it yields CASNPWRGGATEAFF.

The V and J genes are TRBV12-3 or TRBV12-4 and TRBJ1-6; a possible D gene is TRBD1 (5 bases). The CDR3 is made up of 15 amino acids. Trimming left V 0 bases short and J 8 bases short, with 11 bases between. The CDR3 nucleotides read TGTGCCAGCAGTTTAGCGCAGGGAAGGGATTCACCCCTCCACTTT. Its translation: CASSLAQGRDSPLHF.

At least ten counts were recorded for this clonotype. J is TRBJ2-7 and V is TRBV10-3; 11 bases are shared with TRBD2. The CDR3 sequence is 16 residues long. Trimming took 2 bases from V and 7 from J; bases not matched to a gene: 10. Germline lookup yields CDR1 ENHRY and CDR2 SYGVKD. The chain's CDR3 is CAISEQGTSGPGEQYF. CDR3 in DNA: TGTGCCATCAGTGAGCAGGGGACTAGCGGCCCAGGGGAGCAGTACTTC.

The DNA for the CDR3 is TGTGCCAGCAGTTACGGACGGCGGGAGAACACTGAAGCTTTCTTT. Residues: CASSYGRRENTEAFF. The chain combines TRBV6-5 with TRBJ1-1, with unresolved D. The CDR3 contains 15 residues. Per the germline V gene, CDR1 is MNHEY and CDR2 is SVGAGI. V was cut by 2 bases and J by 1 base, with 11 bases left in between.

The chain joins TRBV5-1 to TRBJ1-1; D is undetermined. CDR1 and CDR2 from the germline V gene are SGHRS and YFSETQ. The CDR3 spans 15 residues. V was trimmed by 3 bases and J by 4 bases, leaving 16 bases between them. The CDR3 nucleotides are TGCGCCAGCAGCTCAGGAGGAATCCTGGCCACTGAAGCTTTCTTT. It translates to CASSSGGILATEAFF. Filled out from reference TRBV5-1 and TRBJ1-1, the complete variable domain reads KAGVTQTPRYLIKTRGQQVTLSCSPISGHRSVSWYQQTPGQGLQFLFEYFSETQRNKGNFPGRFSGRQFSNSRSEMNVSTLELGDSALYLCASSSGGILATEAFFGQGTRLTVV.

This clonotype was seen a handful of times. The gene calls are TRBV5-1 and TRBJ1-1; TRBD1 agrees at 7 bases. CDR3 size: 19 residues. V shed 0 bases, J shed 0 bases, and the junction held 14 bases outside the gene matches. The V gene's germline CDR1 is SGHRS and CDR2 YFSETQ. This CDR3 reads CASSLGQGLVRLMNTEAFF. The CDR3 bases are TGCGCCAGCAGCTTGGGACAGGGTTTGGTTAGGTTGATGAACACTGAAGCTTTCTTT. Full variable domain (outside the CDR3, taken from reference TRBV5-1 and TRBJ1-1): KAGVTQTPRYLIKTRGQQVTLSCSPISGHRSVSWYQQTPGQGLQFLFEYFSETQRNKGNFPGRFSGRQFSNSRSEMNVSTLELGDSALYLCASSLGQGLVRLMNTEAFFGQGTRLTVV.

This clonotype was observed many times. The CDR3 spells CASSFLEGTLPLHF. The CDR3 DNA sequence: TGTGCCAGCAGTTTCTTGGAGGGAACTCTACCCCTCCACTTT. The chain carries TRBV12-3 or TRBV12-4 and TRBJ1-6; no reliable D call. The V end was cut by 3 bases, the J end by 12 bases, with 15 bases between. The CDR3 totals 14 residues.

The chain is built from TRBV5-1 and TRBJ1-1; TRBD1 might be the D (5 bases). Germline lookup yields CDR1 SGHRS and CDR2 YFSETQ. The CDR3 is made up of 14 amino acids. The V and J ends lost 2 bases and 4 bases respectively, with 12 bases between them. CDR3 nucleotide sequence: TGCGCCAGCAGCTTACAGGATACAACCACTGAAGCTTTCTTT. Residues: CASSLQDTTTEAFF. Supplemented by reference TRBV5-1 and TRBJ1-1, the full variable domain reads KAGVTQTPRYLIKTRGQQVTLSCSPISGHRSVSWYQQTPGQGLQFLFEYFSETQRNKGNFPGRFSGRQFSNSRSEMNVSTLELGDSALYLCASSLQDTTTEAFFGQGTRLTVV.

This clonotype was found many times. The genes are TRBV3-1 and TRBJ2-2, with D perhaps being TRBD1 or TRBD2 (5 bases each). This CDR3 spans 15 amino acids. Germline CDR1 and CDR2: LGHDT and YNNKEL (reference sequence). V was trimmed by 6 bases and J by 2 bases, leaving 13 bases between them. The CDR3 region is CASSRPGPNTGELFF. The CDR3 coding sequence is TGTGCCAGCAGTCGCCCGGGACCCAACACCGGGGAGCTGTTTTTT.

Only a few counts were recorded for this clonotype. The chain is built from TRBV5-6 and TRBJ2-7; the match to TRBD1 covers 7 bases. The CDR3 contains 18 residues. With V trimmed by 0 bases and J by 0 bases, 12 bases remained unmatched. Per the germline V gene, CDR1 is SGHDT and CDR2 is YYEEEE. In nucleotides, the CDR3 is TGTGCCAGCAGCTTGGTGACATGGGACAGACTTAACTCCTACGAGCAGTACTTC. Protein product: CASSLVTWDRLNSYEQYF.

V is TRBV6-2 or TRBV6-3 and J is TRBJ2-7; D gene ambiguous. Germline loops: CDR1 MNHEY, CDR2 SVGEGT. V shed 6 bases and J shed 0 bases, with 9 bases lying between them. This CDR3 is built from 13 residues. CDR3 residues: CASRLVGSYEQYF. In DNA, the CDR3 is TGTGCCAGCAGACTCGTGGGCTCCTACGAGCAGTACTTC.

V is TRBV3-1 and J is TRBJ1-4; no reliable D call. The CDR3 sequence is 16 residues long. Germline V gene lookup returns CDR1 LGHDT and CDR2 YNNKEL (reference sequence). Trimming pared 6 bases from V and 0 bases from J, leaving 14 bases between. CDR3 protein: CASSPSFMATNEKLFF. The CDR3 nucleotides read TGTGCCAGCAGTCCCAGTTTTATGGCAACTAATGAAAAACTGTTTTTT.

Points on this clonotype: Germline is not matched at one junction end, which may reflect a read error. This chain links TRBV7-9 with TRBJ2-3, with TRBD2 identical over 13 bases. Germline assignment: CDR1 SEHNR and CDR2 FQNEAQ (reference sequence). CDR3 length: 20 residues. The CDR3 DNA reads TGTGCCAGCAGTTTCGGACTAGCGGGAGCGGCCAAATCTAGCACAGTTACGCAGTATTTT. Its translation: CASSFGLAGAAKSSTVTQYF.

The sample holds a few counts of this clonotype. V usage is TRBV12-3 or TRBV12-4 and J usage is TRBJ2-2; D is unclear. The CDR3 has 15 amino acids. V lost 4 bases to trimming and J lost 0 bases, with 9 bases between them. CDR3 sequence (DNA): TGTGCCAGCAGTTCTAGGACGGCGAACACCGGGGAGCTGTTTTTT. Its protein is CASSSRTANTGELFF.

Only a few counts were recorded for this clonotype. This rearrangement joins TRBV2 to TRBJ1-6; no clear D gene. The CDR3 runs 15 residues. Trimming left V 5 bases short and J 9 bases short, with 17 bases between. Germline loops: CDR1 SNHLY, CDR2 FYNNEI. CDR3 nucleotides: TGTGCCAGCAGTCTCAAACGTCAGGATAGTTCACCCCTCCACTTT. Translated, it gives CASSLKRQDSSPLHF.

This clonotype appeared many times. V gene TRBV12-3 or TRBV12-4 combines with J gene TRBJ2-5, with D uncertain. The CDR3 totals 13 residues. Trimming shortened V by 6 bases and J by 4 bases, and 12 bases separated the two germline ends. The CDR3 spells CASRLGDAETQYF. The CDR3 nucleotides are TGTGCCAGCAGGCTAGGAGATGCAGAGACCCAGTACTTC.

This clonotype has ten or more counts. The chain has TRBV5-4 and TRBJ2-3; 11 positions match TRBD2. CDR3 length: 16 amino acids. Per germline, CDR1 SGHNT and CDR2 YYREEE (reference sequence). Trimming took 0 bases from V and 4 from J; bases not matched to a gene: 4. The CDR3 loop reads CASSLETSGIADTQYF. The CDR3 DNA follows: TGTGCCAGCAGCTTGGAGACTAGCGGGATCGCAGATACGCAGTATTTT.

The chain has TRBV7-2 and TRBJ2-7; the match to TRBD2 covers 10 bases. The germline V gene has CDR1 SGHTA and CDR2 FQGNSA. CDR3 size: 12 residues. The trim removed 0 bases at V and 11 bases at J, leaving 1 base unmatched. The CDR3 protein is CASSLAGLAEYF. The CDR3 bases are TGTGCCAGCAGCTTAGCCGGACTAGCGGAGTACTTC.